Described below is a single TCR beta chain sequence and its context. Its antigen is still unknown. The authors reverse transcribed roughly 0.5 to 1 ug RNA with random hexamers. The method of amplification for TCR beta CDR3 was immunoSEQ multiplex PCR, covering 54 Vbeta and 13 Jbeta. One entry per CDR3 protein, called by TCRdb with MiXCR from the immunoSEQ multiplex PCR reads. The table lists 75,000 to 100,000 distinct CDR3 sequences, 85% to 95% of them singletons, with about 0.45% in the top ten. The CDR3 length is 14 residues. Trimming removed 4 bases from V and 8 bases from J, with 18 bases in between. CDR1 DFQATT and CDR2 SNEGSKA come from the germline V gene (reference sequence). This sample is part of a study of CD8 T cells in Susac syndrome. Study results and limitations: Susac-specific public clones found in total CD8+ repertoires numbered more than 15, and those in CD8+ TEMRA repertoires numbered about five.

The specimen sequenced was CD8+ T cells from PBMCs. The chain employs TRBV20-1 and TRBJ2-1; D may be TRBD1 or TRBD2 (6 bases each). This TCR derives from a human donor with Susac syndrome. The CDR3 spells CSAIIGGTWDEQFF. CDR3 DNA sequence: TGCAGTGCTATAATAGGGGGGACATGGGATGAGCAGTTCTTC.